The clone carrying this TCR beta chain occurred many times. The antigen remains unidentified. CDR3 length: 15 amino acids. Trimming took 2 bases from V and 8 from J, leaving 18 bases between them. Germline assignment: CDR1 SGHVS and CDR2 FNYEAQ. In making TCR cDNA, 5'RACE template switching added a universal primer site and UMIs to it. Each CDR3 protein is one row after TCRdb ran MiXCR on the 5' RACE reads. Among 25,000 to 35,000 distinct CDR3 sequences listed, nearly 4.5% were seen once. The sample comes from a study of T cells after yellow fever vaccination. The overall study: Fractions containing few cells were prepared with SMART-Seq v4 Ultra Low Input. Study results and caveats: Clonotypes found in both CD4 and CD8 compartments made up a small share. Weaker in magnitude, the secondary response showed a faster peak on day 5 versus 15.

Sequencing used CD8+ T cells sorted from PBMCs, obtained 5 days after the yellow fever booster vaccination. The rearrangement uses TRBV7-6 and TRBJ1-2; D may be TRBD1 (5 bases). The TCR originated in a man aged 25-45 years who received the YFV17D yellow fever vaccine. This CDR3 is CASSLRATAPGGYTF. CDR3 nucleotides: TGTGCCAGCAGCTTACGAGCGACAGCCCCTGGAGGCTACACCTTC.